This T cell receptor beta chain was retrieved from a study of tumor-infiltrating lymphocytes in localized non-small cell lung cancer. About the study: Patients included smokers and never-smokers with various histologies, some sampled after neoadjuvant chemotherapy. Overall study results and limits: Compared with uninvolved lung, tumors showed higher T cell infiltration by TCRbeta sequencing. T-cell fraction did not differ between immunotypes IM1 and IM2.

With respect to this clone: Its target is not known.

The table came from immunoSEQ multiplex PCR; TCRdb's copy has only in-frame clones and leaves some out. Among under 8,500 clones listed, about two thirds were seen once. The origin of this receptor is a human donor with non-small cell lung cancer. Specimen: lung tumor tissue.

This CDR3 reads CASSLAGGANTEAFF. The DNA of the CDR3 is TGTGCCAGCAGTTTGGCAGGGGGCGCGAACACTGAAGCTTTCTTT. The V call is TRBV27, the J call TRBJ1-1; TRBD1 aligns across 8 bases. Germline loops: CDR1 MNHEY, CDR2 SMNVEV (reference sequence). Trimming removed 3 bases from V and 1 base from J; junction bases left unmatched: 4. This CDR3 contains 15 residues.